Detailed here is one T cell receptor beta chain. As handled by the study authors: Reference gene primer amplification yielded estimated nucleated cell counts. The table came from immunoSEQ multiplex PCR; TCRdb's copy has only in-frame clones and leaves some out. That table furnishes V, J and clone size, whereas the DNA furnished D and trimming. The data show over 150,000 clones, roughly 89% seen once. This CDR3 spans 16 amino acids. Germline V gene sequence: CDR1 LNHDA, CDR2 SQIVND (reference sequence). Trimming pared 7 bases from V and 4 bases from J, leaving 22 bases between. The data derive from a study of blood T cell repertoires in COVID-19. About the research overall: Sources were T cells, B-cell-depleted T cells, or PBMCs; the material itself was cDNA or gDNA.

The sequence came from a woman aged 60-75 years who had recovered from COVID-19. This chain uses TRBV19 with TRBJ1-2; a possible D gene is TRBD1 (5 bases). Source material: peripheral blood. The CDR3 nucleotides read TGTGCCAGTATTCCCGACAGCATTTCGTTGCGCTATGGCTACACCTTC. This sequence encodes CASIPDSISLRYGYTF.